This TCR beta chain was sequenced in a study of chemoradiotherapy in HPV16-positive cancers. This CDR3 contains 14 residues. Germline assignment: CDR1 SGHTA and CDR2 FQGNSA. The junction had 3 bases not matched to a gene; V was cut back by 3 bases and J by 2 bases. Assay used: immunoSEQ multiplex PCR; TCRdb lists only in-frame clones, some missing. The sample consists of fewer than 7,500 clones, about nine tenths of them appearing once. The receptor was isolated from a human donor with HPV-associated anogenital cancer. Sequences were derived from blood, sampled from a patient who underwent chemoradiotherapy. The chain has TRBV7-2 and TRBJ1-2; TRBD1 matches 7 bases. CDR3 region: CASSLDRRNYGYTF. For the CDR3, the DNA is TGTGCCAGCAGCTTGGACAGGAGAAACTATGGCTACACCTTC.